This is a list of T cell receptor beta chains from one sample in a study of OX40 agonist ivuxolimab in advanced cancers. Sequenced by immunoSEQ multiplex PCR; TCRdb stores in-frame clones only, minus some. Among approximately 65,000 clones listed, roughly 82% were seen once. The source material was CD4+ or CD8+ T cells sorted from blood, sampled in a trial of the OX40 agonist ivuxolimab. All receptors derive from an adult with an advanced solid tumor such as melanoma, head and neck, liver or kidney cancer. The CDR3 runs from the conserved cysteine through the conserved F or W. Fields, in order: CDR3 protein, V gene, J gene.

CASSRGTGLGTGELFF	TRBV27	TRBJ2-2
CASSRTGTGDNEQFF	TRBV6-5	TRBJ2-1
CASSAGPGPANEQFF	TRBV7-3	TRBJ2-1
CASSDDSHTEAFF	TRBV18	TRBJ1-1
CASSHTDRGGQPQHF	TRBV4-2	TRBJ1-5
CASSPTGPLPSYTF	TRBV6-6	TRBJ1-2
CASSYTSSEYNEQFF	TRBV6-5	TRBJ2-1
CASSLEGRGQNEKLFF	TRBV5-1	TRBJ1-4
CASSPQGDTQYF	TRBV18	TRBJ2-3
CSGTNNEQFF	TRBV20-1	TRBJ2-1